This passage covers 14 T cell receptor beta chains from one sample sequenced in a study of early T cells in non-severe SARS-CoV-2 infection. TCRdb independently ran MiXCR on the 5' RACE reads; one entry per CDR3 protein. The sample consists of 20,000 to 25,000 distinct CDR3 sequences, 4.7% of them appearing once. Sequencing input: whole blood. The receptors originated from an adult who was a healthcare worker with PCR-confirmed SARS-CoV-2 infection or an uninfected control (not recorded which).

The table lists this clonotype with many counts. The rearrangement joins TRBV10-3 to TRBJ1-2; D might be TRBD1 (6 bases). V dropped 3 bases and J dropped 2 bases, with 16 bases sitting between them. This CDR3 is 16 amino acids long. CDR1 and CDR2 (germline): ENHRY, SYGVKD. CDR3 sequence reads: CAISEGYREVNYGYTF. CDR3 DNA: TGTGCCATCAGTGAAGGTTACAGGGAAGTGAACTATGGCTACACCTTC.

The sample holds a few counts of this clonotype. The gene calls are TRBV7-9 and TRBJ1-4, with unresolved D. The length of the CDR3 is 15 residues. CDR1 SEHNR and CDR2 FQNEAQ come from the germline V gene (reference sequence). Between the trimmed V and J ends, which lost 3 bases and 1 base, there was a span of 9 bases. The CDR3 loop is CASSFSPGTNEKLFF. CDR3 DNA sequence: TGTGCCAGCAGCTTTTCCCCAGGAACTAATGAAAAACTGTTTTTT.

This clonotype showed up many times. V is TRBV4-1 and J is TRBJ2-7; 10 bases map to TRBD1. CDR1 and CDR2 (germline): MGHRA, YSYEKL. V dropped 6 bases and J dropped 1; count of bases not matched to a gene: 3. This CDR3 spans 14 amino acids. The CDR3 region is CASSRDRGSYEQYF. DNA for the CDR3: TGCGCCAGCAGTCGGGACAGGGGTTCCTACGAGCAGTACTTC.

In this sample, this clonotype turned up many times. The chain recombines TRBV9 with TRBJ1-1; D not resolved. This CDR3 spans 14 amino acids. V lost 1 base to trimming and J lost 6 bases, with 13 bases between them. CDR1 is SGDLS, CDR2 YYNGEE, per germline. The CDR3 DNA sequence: TGTGCCAGCAGCGTAAAACCGCGGGATGCTGAAGCTTTCTTT. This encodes CASSVKPRDAEAFF.

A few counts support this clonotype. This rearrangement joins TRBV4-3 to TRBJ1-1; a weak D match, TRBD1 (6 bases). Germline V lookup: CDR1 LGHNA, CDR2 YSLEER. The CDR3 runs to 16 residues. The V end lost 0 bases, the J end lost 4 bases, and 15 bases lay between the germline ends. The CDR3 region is CASSQELQARGTEAFF. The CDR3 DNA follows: TGCGCCAGCAGCCAAGAATTACAGGCCAGGGGCACTGAAGCTTTCTTT.

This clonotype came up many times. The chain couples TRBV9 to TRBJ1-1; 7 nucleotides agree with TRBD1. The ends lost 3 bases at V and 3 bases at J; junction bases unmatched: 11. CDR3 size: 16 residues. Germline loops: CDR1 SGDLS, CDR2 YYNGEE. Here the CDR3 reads CASSAPGTARYTEAFF. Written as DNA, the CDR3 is TGTGCCAGCAGCGCACCCGGGACAGCCCGATACACTGAAGCTTTCTTT.

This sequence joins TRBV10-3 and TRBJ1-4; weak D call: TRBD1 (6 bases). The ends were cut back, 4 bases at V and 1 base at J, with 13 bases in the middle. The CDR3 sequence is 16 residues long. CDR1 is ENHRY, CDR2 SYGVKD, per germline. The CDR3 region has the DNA TGTGCCATCAGTGTTACAGGGTTTGGAACTAATGAAAAACTGTTTTTT. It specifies CAISVTGFGTNEKLFF.

In nucleotides, the CDR3 is TGTGCCAGCCTAGGGGGGACAGGGGCCTCTGGGGCCAACGTCCTGACTTTC. Translated, it gives CASLGGTGASGANVLTF. The V call is TRBV19, the J call TRBJ2-6; TRBD1 aligns across 10 bases. CDR3 length equals 17 residues. V was pared by 9 bases and J by 0 bases, with 8 bases of the junction left unmatched. Germline values: CDR1 LNHDA, CDR2 SQIVND (reference sequence).

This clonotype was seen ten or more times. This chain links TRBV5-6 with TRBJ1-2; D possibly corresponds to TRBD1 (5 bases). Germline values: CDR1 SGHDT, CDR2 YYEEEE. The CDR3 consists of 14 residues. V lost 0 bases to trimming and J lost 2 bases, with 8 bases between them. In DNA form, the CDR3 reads TGTGCCAGCAGCTTGGGACGGGGGAACTATGGCTACACCTTC. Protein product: CASSLGRGNYGYTF.

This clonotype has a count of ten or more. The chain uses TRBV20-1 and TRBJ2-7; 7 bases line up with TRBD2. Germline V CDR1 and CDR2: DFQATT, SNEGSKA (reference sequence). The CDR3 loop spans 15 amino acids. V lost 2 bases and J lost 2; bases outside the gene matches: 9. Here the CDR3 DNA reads TGCAGTGCTAGATCGGGGACTATCGGGCCCTACGAGCAGTACTTC. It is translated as CSARSGTIGPYEQYF.

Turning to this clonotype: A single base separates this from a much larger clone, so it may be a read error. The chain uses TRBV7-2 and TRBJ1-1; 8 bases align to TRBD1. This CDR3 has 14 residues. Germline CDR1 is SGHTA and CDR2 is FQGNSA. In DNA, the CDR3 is TGTGTCAGCAGCACTGGACAGGGAATCACTGAAGCTTTCTTT. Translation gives CVSSTGQGITEAFF.

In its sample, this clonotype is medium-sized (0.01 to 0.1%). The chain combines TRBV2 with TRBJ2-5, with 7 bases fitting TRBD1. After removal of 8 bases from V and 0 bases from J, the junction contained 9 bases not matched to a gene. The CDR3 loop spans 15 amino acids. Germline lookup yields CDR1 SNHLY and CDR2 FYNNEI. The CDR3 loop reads CASVDSQGDQETQYF. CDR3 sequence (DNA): TGTGCCAGCGTGGATAGTCAGGGGGACCAAGAGACCCAGTACTTC.

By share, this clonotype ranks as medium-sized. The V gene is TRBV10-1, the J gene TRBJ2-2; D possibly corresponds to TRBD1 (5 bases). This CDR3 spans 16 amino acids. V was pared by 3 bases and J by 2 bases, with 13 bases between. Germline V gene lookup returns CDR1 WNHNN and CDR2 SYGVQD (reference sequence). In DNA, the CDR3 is TGCGCCAGCAGTGAACAGGACGGTTTTAACACCGGGGAGCTGTTTTTT. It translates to CASSEQDGFNTGELFF.

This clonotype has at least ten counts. The chain's CDR3 is CSVEVSPRVGTPYYEQYF. CDR3 nucleotides: TGCAGCGTTGAAGTGTCTCCCCGGGTAGGGACACCGTACTACGAGCAGTACTTC. The V gene is TRBV29-1, the J gene TRBJ2-7; possible D gene TRBD1, 6 bases. Looked up from germline, CDR1 is SQVTM and CDR2 is ANQGSEA. CDR3 size: 18 residues. With 1 base removed from V and 3 bases from J, the gap between germline ends came to 25 bases.